A selection of T cell receptor beta chains follows, all from one sample in a study of blood T cell repertoires in COVID-19. Repertoires were generated with immunoSEQ multiplex PCR, while TCRdb's copy carries only in-frame clones and drops some. The data show some 370,000 clones, around 87% seen once. The sample taken for sequencing was peripheral blood. The receptors stem from a woman aged 25 to 39 with COVID-19, enrolled during active disease. CDR3s include the opening cysteine and the closing phenylalanine or tryptophan. D genes are given only for firm matches.

d_gene	v_gene	j_gene	CDR3nt	CDR3aa
TRBD1	TRBV2	TRBJ2-3	TGTGCCAGCAGCGTACAGGGGGCAGGTACGCAGTATTTT	CASSVQGAGTQYF
.	TRBV9	TRBJ2-5	TGTGCCAGCAGCGTAGCTACAGGGCTGGAGACCCAGTACTTC	CASSVATGLETQYF
.	TRBV11-3	TRBJ2-1	TGTGCCAGCAGCCAATTTGGAGGGCCCTCCTACAATGAGCAGTTCTTC	CASSQFGGPSYNEQFF
TRBD2	TRBV20-1	TRBJ2-7	TGCAGTGCTAGTTCGGCTAGCGGGAGGAAGCACGAGCAGTACTTC	CSASSASGRKHEQYF
.	TRBV6-6	TRBJ1-1	TGTGCCAGCAGTTCCACAGGGTGGGTCACTGAAGCTTTCTTT	CASSSTGWVTEAFF
TRBD1	TRBV19	TRBJ1-4	TGTGCCAGTAGTCCTGGACAGGGTCCGACTAATGAAAAACTGTTTTTT	CASSPGQGPTNEKLFF
TRBD1	TRBV5-1	TRBJ2-5	TGCGCCAGCAGCTTGGTGGTACAGGTACCAGGGGGCCAGTACTTC	CASSLVVQVPGGQYF
.	TRBV27	TRBJ2-7	TGTGCCAGCACTAAGGCGGGGCCGAGCTCCTACGAGCAGTACTTC	CASTKAGPSSYEQYF
.	TRBV30	TRBJ2-1	TGTGCCTGGACTGAGACTACCAATGAGCAGTTCTTC	CAWTETTNEQFF
TRBD1	TRBV30	TRBJ1-6	TGTGCCTGGAGTTCTGGGACAGGGGTGTCACCCCTCCACTTT	CAWSSGTGVSPLHF
TRBD2	TRBV4-3	TRBJ2-1	TGCGCCAGCAGCCAAGTAAGCGGGAGGTCCTACAATGAGCAGTTCTTC	CASSQVSGRSYNEQFF
TRBD1	TRBV4-3	TRBJ2-7	TGCGCCAGCAGCCAAGCGGGGACAGGACAACCCCCTTCTTACGAGCAGTACTTC	CASSQAGTGQPPSYEQYF
.	TRBV6-2/TRBV6-3	TRBJ1-1	TGTGCCAGCAGTTACTCCGTTTCTGAAGCTTTCTTT	CASSYSVSEAFF
.	TRBV29-1	TRBJ2-7	TGCAGCGTTGAAGCTATGGGCAGGGGAACGTACGAGCAGTACTTC	CSVEAMGRGTYEQYF
.	TRBV19	TRBJ2-7	TGTGCCAGTAGTATTCGCGGACAGCTATACGAGCAGTACTTC	CASSIRGQLYEQYF
.	TRBV5-1	TRBJ2-3	TGCGCCAGCAGCTTGGGTCACGGGGGGCAGGCAGATACGCAGTATTTT	CASSLGHGGQADTQYF
TRBD1	TRBV5-5	TRBJ2-5	TGTGCCAGCAGCTTGGGACAGGGAAGGATAGAGACCCAGTACTTC	CASSLGQGRIETQYF
TRBD1	TRBV5-1	TRBJ1-1	TGCGCCAGCAGCTCTACCAGGGGGGCCACTGAAGCTTTCTTT	CASSSTRGATEAFF
.	TRBV6-5	TRBJ2-5	TGTGCCAGCAGTTACTCGACAGGACTAGAAGAGACCCAGTACTTC	CASSYSTGLEETQYF